This record looks at one T cell receptor (beta chain) sequence and its context. The sample is drawn from a study of shared clonotypes between healthy human individuals. Selected positively for CCR7 and CD45RO-negative, naive CD8 cells excluded terminally differentiated effector memory CD45RA+ cells. The CDR3 is 11 residues long. Germline V gene sequence: CDR1 SGHRS, CDR2 YFSETQ. Trimming took 4 bases from V and 6 from J, leaving 5 bases between them. Some clones are missing from TCRdb's copy, which holds only in-frame ones; the method was immunoSEQ multiplex PCR. The sample holds about 580,000 clones, about 98% seen once.

The rearrangement uses TRBV5-1 and TRBJ2-1; no clear D gene. The sequence derives from a man aged 30 to 45 in good health. The sample taken for sequencing was naive CD8+ T cells sorted from blood. This chain's CDR3 is CASSGSNEQFF. DNA of the CDR3: TGCGCCAGCAGCGGCAGCAATGAGCAGTTCTTC.